The T cell receptor (beta chain) described here comes from a study of T cell changes during pregnancy in multiple sclerosis. This clone was found a few times. The CDR3 length is 15 residues. The V and J ends lost 5 bases and 3 bases, in that order; junction bases with no gene match: 4. Germline lookup yields CDR1 SEHNR and CDR2 FQNEAQ (reference sequence). Sequencing was performed with immunoSEQ multiplex PCR; in TCRdb, only in-frame clones are kept and a portion is missing. The table has under 95,000 clones, just over 90% seen once. The receptor comes from a female donor in good health, enrolled as a control in a pregnancy study. This material consisted of peripheral blood, taken in the second trimester of pregnancy. The V gene is TRBV7-9, the J gene TRBJ1-1, with 12 nucleotides matching TRBD1. CDR3 sequence reads: CASSVGQGADTEAFF. The CDR3 coding sequence is TGTGCCAGCAGCGTGGGACAGGGGGCTGACACTGAAGCTTTCTTT.